One and the same sample provided the 27 T cell receptor beta chains below, sequenced in a study of T-cell reconstitution after alpha-beta-depleted transplantation in children. The library targeted TCRbeta and was prepared with unique molecular identifiers. MiXCR, run by TCRdb on the PCR reads, gives a single entry per CDR3 protein. The sample shows about 300,000 distinct CDR3 sequences, nearly 8% of them seen only once. No antigen is known for these receptors. Study-wide results and limits: T-cell numbers and diversity, one year after transplant, stemmed largely from T cells that were newly produced.

This specimen consisted of peripheral blood, obtained 360 days after TCRalphabeta/CD19-depleted stem cell transplant. These receptors came from a female patient aged 2-9 years who had a stem cell transplant for Fanconi anemia, so the T cells may come from the graft donor.

This clonotype occurred many times. The V call is TRBV20-1, the J call TRBJ2-7; D remains ambiguous. Trimming left V 3 bases short and J 2 bases short, with 8 bases between. CDR3 length: 12 residues. From germline, CDR1 is DFQATT and CDR2 SNEGSKA (reference sequence). The CDR3 region has the DNA TGCAGTGCTAGTAAGCAAACCTACGAGCAGTACTTC. This gives the protein CSASKQTYEQYF.

In its sample, this clonotype was seen a few times. The V call is TRBV9, the J call TRBJ1-2; no clear D gene. This CDR3 comprises 14 residues. Germline CDR1 and CDR2: SGDLS and YYNGEE. V was shortened by 0 bases and J by 0 bases, with 6 bases between the two germline ends. CDR3 amino acids: CASSVGRSNYGYTF. DNA for the CDR3: TGTGCCAGCAGCGTAGGACGGTCTAACTATGGCTACACCTTC. Full variable domain (outside the CDR3, taken from reference TRBV9 and TRBJ1-2): DSGVTQTPKHLITATGQRVTLRCSPRSGDLSVYWYQQSLDQGLQFLIQYYNGEERAKGNILERFSAQQFPDLHSELNLSSLELGDSALYFCASSVGRSNYGYTFGSGTRLTVV.

This clonotype is a singleton in its sample. The V call is TRBV27, the J call TRBJ2-4; tentatively, D is TRBD2 (5 bases). CDR1 and CDR2 (germline): MNHEY, SMNVEV (reference sequence). Between the trimmed V and J ends, which lost 3 bases and 8 bases, there was a span of 11 bases. The CDR3 covers 13 residues. CDR3 in amino acids: CASSFAGRDIQYF. CDR3 coding DNA: TGTGCCAGCAGTTTTGCGGGTCGGGACATTCAGTACTTC.

A few counts support this clonotype. This chain uses TRBV24-1 with TRBJ2-1; TRBD2 matches 8 bases. The germline V gene has CDR1 KGHDR and CDR2 SFDVKD. Germline trimming cut 6 bases from V and 7 bases from J; bases unmatched to any gene: 22. This CDR3 region has 19 residues. The CDR3 sequence: CATSKGVYGGGIKPNEQFF. CDR3 nucleotide sequence: TGTGCCACCAGTAAGGGGGTGTATGGCGGGGGGATCAAACCAAATGAGCAGTTCTTC.

This clonotype was seen many times. V and J are TRBV12-3 or TRBV12-4 and TRBJ1-5; D might be TRBD1 (5 bases). The CDR3 covers 15 residues. V lost 4 bases and J lost 2, with 12 bases in between. Written as DNA, the CDR3 is TGTGCCAGCAGTTGGGGAGGGGTGGGCAATCAGCCCCAGCATTTT. This sequence encodes CASSWGGVGNQPQHF.

This clonotype came up a few times. V and J are TRBV7-6 and TRBJ2-5, with 8 bases identical to TRBD2. From germline, CDR1 is SGHVS and CDR2 FNYEAQ. The CDR3 runs to 13 residues. Trimming cost V 4 bases and J 5 bases; bases outside gene matches: 3. CDR3 DNA sequence: TGTGCCAGCAGCTCGGGACTAGAGGAGACCCAGTACTTC. This codes for CASSSGLEETQYF.

The chain recombines TRBV20-1 with TRBJ2-7, with a weak D call TRBD1 (6 bases). Trimming removed 1 base at V and 3 bases at J, with 13 bases between. The V gene's germline CDR1 is DFQATT and CDR2 SNEGSKA (reference sequence). The CDR3 extends over 14 amino acids. CDR3 in DNA: TGCAGTGCTAGAGGGGGGCAGGGTATCTACGAGCAGTACTTC. Translated: CSARGGQGIYEQYF.

The chain links TRBV20-1 to TRBJ2-7; 9 positions agree with TRBD2. The length of the CDR3 is 15 residues. Germline V lookup: CDR1 DFQATT, CDR2 SNEGSKA (reference sequence). Trimming took 4 bases from V and 2 from J; bases not matched to a gene: 9. The CDR3 region is CSAKSSGILAYEQYF. The CDR3 DNA reads TGCAGTGCTAAGTCTAGCGGGATCCTAGCCTACGAGCAGTACTTC.

This clonotype was observed many times. The rearrangement joins TRBV6-4 to TRBJ2-3; 12 bases are a match to TRBD2. J gave up 3 bases and V 7 bases, and 23 bases lay outside the gene matches. The CDR3 has 21 residues. Germline assignment: CDR1 MRHNA and CDR2 SNTAGT. Here the CDR3 DNA reads TGTGCCAGCAAGGCAAACAGGGGACGGGCTAGCGGGGGGGCCGATACAGATACGCAGTATTTT. This gives the protein CASKANRGRASGGADTDTQYF.

The CDR3 protein is CASSRPSIREMNTEAFF. DNA of the CDR3: TGTGCCAGCAGCCGCCCGTCCATTCGAGAGATGAACACTGAAGCTTTCTTT. The rearrangement uses TRBV6-5 and TRBJ1-1; no clear D gene. The CDR3 sequence is 17 residues long. The V end was cut by 6 bases, the J end by 0 bases, with 20 bases between. Germline assignment: CDR1 MNHEY and CDR2 SVGAGI.

This clonotype was seen ten or more times. The gene calls are TRBV7-2 and TRBJ1-2, with no clear D. V was cut by 7 bases and J by 4 bases, with 16 bases left in between. The CDR3 loop spans 14 amino acids. Germline V CDR1 and CDR2: SGHTA, FQGNSA. CDR3 in DNA: TGTGCCAGCATAGAAGGTCGACGGGTCTATGGCTACACCTTC. This codes for CASIEGRRVYGYTF.

This clonotype has just a few counts. J is TRBJ2-5 and V is TRBV30; 9 bases fit TRBD2. The V segment lost 2 bases and the J segment 5 bases; nucleotides outside the gene matches: 15. The germline CDR1 and CDR2 sequences are GTSNPN and SVGIG (reference sequence). The CDR3 loop spans 17 amino acids. CDR3 DNA: TGTGCCTGGAGTTCCCGGTTCGGACTAGCGACATTGGAGACCCAGTACTTC. Its protein product is CAWSSRFGLATLETQYF.

This clonotype was seen many times. The chain couples TRBV7-9 to TRBJ2-2; TRBD1 matches 8 bases. Trimming at V came to 7 bases and at J to 4 bases, leaving 11 bases not matched to a gene. CDR3 length: 16 residues. Germline CDR1 and CDR2: SEHNR and FQNEAQ (reference sequence). This CDR3 reads CASTLLRQGFTGELFF. DNA for the CDR3: TGTGCCAGCACACTTCTGCGACAGGGGTTCACCGGGGAGCTGTTTTTT.

This clonotype has just a few counts. This chain links TRBV20-1 with TRBJ1-5; 9 nucleotides align to TRBD1. The CDR3 has 15 amino acids. Unmatched junction bases numbered 7, after V lost 4 bases and J lost 3 bases. Germline CDR1 reads DFQATT; CDR2 reads SNEGSKA (reference sequence). The CDR3 here is CSATPGQGVNQPQHF. CDR3 DNA sequence: TGCAGTGCTACCCCGGGACAGGGAGTCAATCAGCCCCAGCATTTT.

This clonotype was seen only a few times. The chain recombines TRBV6-2 or TRBV6-3 with TRBJ1-2; no clear D. CDR1 and CDR2 (germline): MNHEY, SVGEGT. The CDR3 totals 13 residues. V was trimmed by 7 bases and J by 4 bases, leaving 13 bases between them. The CDR3 region is CASTRGGFYGYTF. Here the CDR3 DNA reads TGTGCCAGCACCAGAGGAGGGTTCTATGGCTACACCTTC.

This sequence joins TRBV2 and TRBJ1-2; 8 bases map to TRBD1. This CDR3 spans 15 amino acids. Germline V gene data show CDR1 as SNHLY and CDR2 as FYNNEI. V lost 4 bases and J lost 0; bases outside the gene matches: 4. This CDR3 reads CASSGTGKTNYGYTF. CDR3 nucleotides: TGTGCCAGCAGTGGGACAGGGAAAACTAACTATGGCTACACCTTC.

This clonotype occurred many times. This chain links TRBV20-1 with TRBJ2-5; no clear D. The V gene lost 0 bases and the J gene lost 3 bases, with 8 bases spanning the gap. CDR3 size: 13 residues. From germline, CDR1 is DFQATT and CDR2 SNEGSKA (reference sequence). CDR3 nucleotides: TGCAGTGCTAGAGATCCAGCCAAAGAGACCCAGTACTTC. Protein product: CSARDPAKETQYF.

This chain connects TRBV6-1 to TRBJ2-1; TRBD1 matches at 8 bases. The CDR3 has 15 amino acids. The junction had 10 bases not matched to a gene; V was cut back by 7 bases and J by 5 bases. Germline V gene lookup returns CDR1 MNHNS and CDR2 SASEGT. The CDR3 nucleotides are TGTGCCAGCACCCCGGACAGGGCGTTGGACAATGAGCAGTTCTTC. It specifies CASTPDRALDNEQFF.

This clonotype has ten or more counts. This chain uses TRBV5-1 with TRBJ2-3; perhaps TRBD1 as D (6 bases). CDR1 and CDR2 from the germline V gene are SGHRS and YFSETQ. Trimming pared 4 bases from V and 5 bases from J, leaving 11 bases between. CDR3 length equals 13 residues. CDR3 DNA sequence: TGCGCCAGCAGCGGCCAGACAGGAGATACGCAGTATTTT. It yields the protein CASSGQTGDTQYF. Filled out from reference TRBV5-1 and TRBJ2-3, the complete variable domain reads KAGVTQTPRYLIKTRGQQVTLSCSPISGHRSVSWYQQTPGQGLQFLFEYFSETQRNKGNFPGRFSGRQFSNSRSEMNVSTLELGDSALYLCASSGQTGDTQYFGPGTRLTVL.

This rearrangement joins TRBV6-2 or TRBV6-3 to TRBJ1-1; D remains unclear. The CDR3 loop spans 14 amino acids. V lost 5 bases to trimming and J lost 3 bases, with 13 bases between them. Looked up from germline, CDR1 is MNHEY and CDR2 is SVGEGT. CDR3 bases: TGTGCCAGCAGTCCACCCTCGGGGTACACTGAAGCTTTCTTT. Encoded protein: CASSPPSGYTEAFF.

This clonotype was counted between two and nine times. The DNA for the CDR3 is TGTGCCGTAAGGGAGGGGAACACTGAAGCTTTCTTT. Translated: CAVREGNTEAFF. V is TRBV19 and J is TRBJ1-1; the D is unclear. Trimming took off 11 bases at V and 1 base at J, with 11 bases between the two ends. The V gene's germline CDR1 is LNHDA and CDR2 SQIVND (reference sequence). The CDR3 sequence is 12 residues long.

This clonotype was seen a handful of times. A much more abundant neighbour one base away suggests this may be a read error. The V and J genes are TRBV12-3 or TRBV12-4 and TRBJ1-1; D is uncertain. The CDR3 has 14 residues. V was shortened by 6 bases and J by 5 bases, with 16 bases between the two germline ends. DNA for the CDR3: TGTGCCAGCAGGCCATTCCCGGGTGGGACTGAAGCTTTCTTT. As protein: CASRPFPGGTEAFF.

This clonotype was seen many times. The J gene is TRBJ1-1, the V gene TRBV9; possibly TRBD1 for D (6 bases). Germline V lookup: CDR1 SGDLS, CDR2 YYNGEE. V gave up 3 bases and J gave up 4 bases, with 16 bases separating them. The length of the CDR3 is 15 residues. The CDR3 nucleotides read TGTGCCAGCAGCGGACGACAGGCCGGCCCCACTGAAGCTTTCTTT. Translated, it gives CASSGRQAGPTEAFF.

At least ten counts were recorded for this clonotype. V gene TRBV20-1 combines with J gene TRBJ2-1, with TRBD2 matching 10 bases. There are 17 residues in the CDR3. The V gene's germline CDR1 is DFQATT and CDR2 SNEGSKA (reference sequence). The ends lost 6 bases at V and 0 bases at J; junction bases unmatched: 11. This CDR3 reads CSAERGLASSSYNEQFF. CDR3 DNA sequence: TGCAGTGCAGAAAGGGGACTAGCGTCAAGCTCCTACAATGAGCAGTTCTTC.

This clonotype was counted ten times or more. The chain carries TRBV20-1 and TRBJ2-5, with D possibly being TRBD1 (6 bases). V lost 4 bases and J lost 10, with 16 bases in between. Germline V lookup: CDR1 DFQATT, CDR2 SNEGSKA (reference sequence). This CDR3 has 12 amino acids. CDR3 loop: CSATGTSGGQYF. The CDR3 region has the DNA TGCAGTGCTACCGGGACATCTGGAGGCCAGTACTTC.

This chain joins TRBV7-3 and TRBJ2-3, with D unresolved. The length of the CDR3 is 16 residues. The germline CDR1 and CDR2 sequences are SGHTA and FQGTGA. The V gene lost 0 bases and the J gene lost 2 bases, with 12 bases spanning the gap. The CDR3 protein is CASSLTGRSFTDTQYF. CDR3 DNA: TGTGCCAGCAGCTTAACTGGTAGATCTTTCACAGATACGCAGTATTTT.

This clonotype was observed a handful of times. This chain uses TRBV30 with TRBJ2-1; 8 positions agree with TRBD2. Germline-derived CDR1 and CDR2 are GTSNPN and SVGIG (reference sequence). The CDR3 contains 15 residues. Unmatched junction bases numbered 4, after V lost 3 bases and J lost 0 bases. The CDR3 sequence: CAWRAGLDSYNEQFF. DNA of the CDR3: TGTGCCTGGAGAGCGGGACTAGACTCCTACAATGAGCAGTTCTTC.